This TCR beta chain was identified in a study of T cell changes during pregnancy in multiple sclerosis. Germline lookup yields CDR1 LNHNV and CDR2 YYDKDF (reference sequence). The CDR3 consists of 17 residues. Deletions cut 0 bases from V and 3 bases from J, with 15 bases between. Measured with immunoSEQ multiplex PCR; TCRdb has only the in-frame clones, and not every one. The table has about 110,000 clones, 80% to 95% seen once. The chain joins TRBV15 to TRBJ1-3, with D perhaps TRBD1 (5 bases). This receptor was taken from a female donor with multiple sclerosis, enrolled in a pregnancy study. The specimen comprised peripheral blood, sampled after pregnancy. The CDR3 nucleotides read TGTGCCACCAGCAGAGAACCGGCAGGGAATCGTGGAAACACCATATATTTT. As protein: CATSREPAGNRGNTIYF.